One and the same sample provided the 17 T cell receptor beta chains below, sequenced in a study of blood T cell repertoires in COVID-19. Produced via immunoSEQ multiplex PCR; TCRdb's table is partial and in-frame only. The sample lists 200,000 to 300,000 clones, roughly 86% occurring once. Sequencing was carried out using peripheral blood. Receptor source: a man aged 35 to 55 who had recovered from COVID-19.

The V call is TRBV6-5, the J call TRBJ1-5, with a possible D match to TRBD1 (5 bases). In germline, CDR1 is MNHEY, CDR2 SVGAGI. The germline V and J ends were trimmed by 3 bases and 6 bases, with 12 bases remaining between them. There are 14 residues in the CDR3. CDR3 residues: CASSYGQGGQPQHF. DNA of the CDR3: TGTGCCAGCAGTTATGGGCAGGGTGGTCAGCCCCAGCATTTT.

V gene TRBV20-1 combines with J gene TRBJ2-7; TRBD2 might be the D (6 bases). V shed 3 bases and J shed 2 bases, with 14 bases lying between them. The germline V gene has CDR1 DFQATT and CDR2 SNEGSKA (reference sequence). The CDR3 is 14 amino acids. The chain's CDR3 is CSASGRWGAYEQYF. DNA for the CDR3: TGCAGTGCTAGTGGGCGTTGGGGGGCCTACGAGCAGTACTTC.

The chain joins TRBV2 to TRBJ2-7, with D possibly matching TRBD1 (5 bases). The V gene's germline CDR1 is SNHLY and CDR2 FYNNEI. The CDR3 is 18 residues long. Trimming removed 6 bases at V and 2 bases at J, with 26 bases between. The CDR3 loop reads CASRGVTLWGTGAYEQYF. DNA for the CDR3: TGTGCCAGCAGAGGCGTAACACTGTGGGGCACTGGGGCCTACGAGCAGTACTTC.

V gene TRBV14 combines with J gene TRBJ2-5; TRBD2 agrees at 9 bases. Per germline, CDR1 SGHDN and CDR2 FVKESK. The J segment lost 0 bases and the V segment lost 1 base, leaving 3 bases of the junction unmatched. There are 16 residues in the CDR3. This CDR3 is CASSQVSGGYQETQYF. CDR3 DNA: TGTGCCAGCAGCCAAGTCAGCGGGGGGTACCAAGAGACCCAGTACTTC. The full variable domain, with the rest looked up from reference TRBV14 and TRBJ2-5, is EAGVTQFPSHSVIEKGQTVTLRCDPISGHDNLYWYRRVMGKEIKFLLHFVKESKQDESGMPNNRFLAERTGGTYSTLKVQPAELEDSGVYFCASSQVSGGYQETQYFGPGTRLLVL.

V and J are TRBV7-3 and TRBJ2-2; D ambiguous. Trimming took off 1 base at V and 10 bases at J, with 10 bases between the two ends. The germline CDR1 and CDR2 sequences are SGHTA and FQGTGA. The CDR3 has 13 amino acids. The CDR3 sequence: CASSLNPYKELFF. The CDR3 DNA reads as TGTGCCAGCAGCTTAAATCCGTACAAGGAGCTGTTTTTT.

This clone was counted a single time. The chain carries TRBV7-2 and TRBJ1-5, with a tentative D call TRBD1 (5 bases). V lost 5 bases and J 5 bases, leaving 13 bases between the germline ends. The CDR3 loop spans 14 amino acids. Per germline, CDR1 SGHTA and CDR2 FQGNSA. Here the CDR3 DNA reads TGTGCCAGCAGCGTGAGGAGGGGAGATCAGCCCCAGCATTTT. This sequence encodes CASSVRRGDQPQHF.

As for this clone: This sample also contains other DNA sequences that code for the same CDR3. J is TRBJ2-7 and V is TRBV9; 10 bases align to TRBD2. This CDR3 is built from 15 residues. Germline V lookup: CDR1 SGDLS, CDR2 YYNGEE. V lost 0 bases, J lost 4 bases, and 4 bases stayed unmatched. CDR3 in amino acids: CASSVGLAGAYEQYF. CDR3 coding DNA: TGTGCCAGCAGCGTAGGTCTAGCGGGAGCATACGAGCAGTACTTC.

V is TRBV2 and J is TRBJ2-1; possibly TRBD2 for D (6 bases). V was shortened by 4 bases and J by 6 bases, with 13 bases between the two germline ends. From germline, CDR1 is SNHLY and CDR2 FYNNEI. This CDR3 spans 14 amino acids. DNA for the CDR3: TGTGCCAGCAGTGGGCTAATGGGGGGCAATGAGCAGTTCTTC. It encodes CASSGLMGGNEQFF.

This chain connects TRBV9 to TRBJ1-1; D is perhaps TRBD1 (6 bases). The V gene lost 6 bases and the J gene lost 4 bases, with 16 bases spanning the gap. The germline V gene encodes CDR1 SGDLS and CDR2 YYNGEE. This CDR3 has 14 amino acids. CDR3 residues: CASNNGGRGTEAFF. The CDR3 nucleotides are TGTGCCAGCAATAATGGGGGCCGCGGCACTGAAGCTTTCTTT.

This clone was seen only once. This chain links TRBV11-1 with TRBJ2-7; weak D call: TRBD2 (6 bases). This CDR3 is built from 14 residues. Trimming pared 5 bases from V and 3 bases from J, leaving 14 bases between. CDR1 and CDR2 from the germline V gene are SGHAT and FQDESV (reference sequence). DNA of the CDR3: TGTGCCAGCAGCCGAAGCGGGTCGATCTACGAGCAGTACTTC. This translates into CASSRSGSIYEQYF.

The chain employs TRBV25-1 and TRBJ1-5, with 8 bases that match TRBD1. Germline CDR1 is MGHDK and CDR2 is SYGVNS. J was trimmed by 4 bases and V by 3 bases; bases with no gene match: 8. The CDR3 is 16 residues long. CDR3 in DNA: TGTGCCAGCAGTGACACCGGGACAGGATCTAATCAGCCCCAGCATTTT. Its translation is CASSDTGTGSNQPQHF.

This clone was seen just once. The chain combines TRBV7-2 with TRBJ2-1, with D tentatively TRBD2 (6 bases). V gave up 3 bases and J gave up 4 bases, with 13 bases separating them. The CDR3 loop spans 15 amino acids. Germline CDR1 and CDR2: SGHTA and FQGNSA. The CDR3 DNA is TGTGCCAGCAGCTTGGGGGGTGGCAGTTACAATGAGCAGTTCTTC. Translated, it gives CASSLGGGSYNEQFF. Filled out from reference TRBV7-2 and TRBJ2-1, the complete variable domain reads GAGVSQSPSNKVTEKGKDVELRCDPISGHTALYWYRQSLGQGLEFLIYFQGNSAPDKSGLPSDRFSAERTGGSVSTLTIQRTQQEDSAVYLCASSLGGGSYNEQFFGPGTRLTVL.

This clone was observed once. The gene calls are TRBV7-3 and TRBJ2-1, with D tentatively TRBD1 (6 bases). Trimming removed 6 bases at V and 7 bases at J, with 19 bases between. Germline V lookup: CDR1 SGHTA, CDR2 FQGTGA. The length of the CDR3 is 15 residues. CDR3 in DNA: TGTGCCAGCAGGGATGGCAGGGGTCGGGTGAATGAGCAGTTCTTC. As protein: CASRDGRGRVNEQFF.

The DNA of the CDR3 is TGCGCCAGCAGCCAACAGGGACTGTTTGAGCAGTTCTTC. It yields the protein CASSQQGLFEQFF. V usage is TRBV4-1 and J usage is TRBJ2-1, with D perhaps TRBD2 (6 bases). Looked up from germline, CDR1 is MGHRA and CDR2 is YSYEKL. The CDR3 covers 13 residues. V was trimmed by 2 bases and J by 9 bases, leaving 11 bases between them.

J is TRBJ2-5 and V is TRBV9, with 10 nucleotides matching TRBD1. Germline values: CDR1 SGDLS, CDR2 YYNGEE. Losses at the gene ends were 0 bases for V and 3 bases for J; bases not matched to a gene: 2. The CDR3 extends over 15 amino acids. The CDR3 nucleotides read TGTGCCAGCAGCGTAGAGGACAGGGGGAAAGAGACCCAGTACTTC. This translates into CASSVEDRGKETQYF.

In this sample, this clone turned up a few times. This chain uses TRBV25-1 with TRBJ1-1; D remains unclear. V was shortened by 6 bases and J by 3 bases, with 5 bases between the two germline ends. Looked up from germline, CDR1 is MGHDK and CDR2 is SYGVNS. The CDR3 sequence is 11 residues long. The DNA for the CDR3 is TGTGCCAGCAGCAGGTACACTGAAGCTTTCTTT. Protein product: CASSRYTEAFF.

As concerns this clone: One end of the junction does not line up with germline, which may come from a read error. V usage is TRBV12-5 and J usage is TRBJ2-3; D unresolved. The V gene's germline CDR1 is LGHNT and CDR2 FRNRAP. This CDR3 has 14 amino acids. The CDR3 reads CVSGLGATTDTQYF. CDR3 coding DNA: TGTGTTAGTGGTTTAGGAGCGACCACAGATACGCAGTATTTT.